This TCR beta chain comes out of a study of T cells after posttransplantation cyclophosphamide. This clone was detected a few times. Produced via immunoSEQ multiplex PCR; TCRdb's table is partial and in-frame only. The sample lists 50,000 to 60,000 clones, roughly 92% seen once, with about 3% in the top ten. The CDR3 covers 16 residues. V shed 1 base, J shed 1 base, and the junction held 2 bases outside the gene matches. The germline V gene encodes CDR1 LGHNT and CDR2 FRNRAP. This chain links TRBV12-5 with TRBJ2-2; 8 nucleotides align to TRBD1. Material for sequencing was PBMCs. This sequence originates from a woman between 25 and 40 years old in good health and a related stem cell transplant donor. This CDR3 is CASGLDRGVNTGELFF. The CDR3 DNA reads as TGTGCTAGTGGTTTGGACAGGGGGGTGAACACCGGGGAGCTGTTTTTT.